Listed below are T cell receptor beta chains from one sample, sequenced in a study of blood T cell repertoires in COVID-19. Clones were sequenced by immunoSEQ multiplex PCR, and TCRdb holds only the in-frame ones, with some missing. The data show about 180,000 clones, with about three quarters seen just once and about 28% held by the top ten. Sequencing was performed on peripheral blood. The receptors stem from a woman in her 70s with acute or convalescent COVID-19. Each CDR3 is given with its conserved first and last residue. D genes are given only for firm matches. The listing skips clone size in some rows; elsewhere it reads once, few, many or a size class.

size,D,V,length,J,DNA,CDR3
few,NA,TRBV9,18,TRBJ1-2,TGTGCCAGCAGCCTTAGCACGGATTCCTCACGTCTCCACTATGGCTACACCTTC,CASSLSTDSSRLHYGYTF
NA,NA,TRBV11-2,14,TRBJ1-4,TGTGCCAGCAGCCTAAACAGGGCTGGAGAAAAACTGTTTTTT,CASSLNRAGEKLFF
NA,TRBD1,TRBV6-1,14,TRBJ2-1,TGTGCCAGCAGTGAGCAGGGGGCCTACAATGAGCAGTTCTTC,CASSEQGAYNEQFF
once,NA,TRBV10-2,16,TRBJ1-1,TGCGCCAGCAGTGAGTCTATCGGGGAATCGAGTACTGAAGCTTTCTTT,CASSESIGESSTEAFF
NA,NA,TRBV9,14,TRBJ1-1,TGTGCCAGCAATGGGTTGACAGGAAACACTGAAGCTTTCTTT,CASNGLTGNTEAFF
NA,NA,TRBV5-1,14,TRBJ2-3,TGCGCCAGCAGCTTGGACGGGAGCACAGATACGCAGTATTTT,CASSLDGSTDTQYF
NA,NA,TRBV11-3,15,TRBJ2-5,TGTGCCAGCAGCTTAAGTTGGGCGAAAGGAGAGACCCAGTACTTC,CASSLSWAKGETQYF
NA,NA,TRBV10-3,15,TRBJ1-2,TGTGCCATCAGTGAGTCGGGCCGATCCAACTATGGCTACACCTTC,CAISESGRSNYGYTF
NA,NA,TRBV13,14,TRBJ2-7,TGTGCCAGCAGCCGCGGACAGCGTTCCTACGAGCAGTACTTC,CASSRGQRSYEQYF
NA,NA,TRBV2,16,TRBJ2-7,TGTGCCAGCAGTGAACAGGGCAGGTTATCGAAGGGCGAGCAGTACTTC,CASSEQGRLSKGEQYF
NA,NA,TRBV2,12,TRBJ1-1,TGTGCCAGCAGTACAGAGAACACTGAAGCTTTCTTT,CASSTENTEAFF
NA,NA,TRBV3-1/TRBV3-2,15,TRBJ1-3,TGTGCCAGCAGCCAAGTCCGAGGCTCTGGAAACACCATATATTTT,CASSQVRGSGNTIYF
few,NA,TRBV5-1,15,TRBJ1-1,TGCGCCAGCACCAAGGGATGGGCGGGGAACACTGAAGCTTTCTTT,CASTKGWAGNTEAFF
NA,NA,TRBV7-9,14,TRBJ1-3,TGTGCCAGCAGCCTCAGGGGATCTGGAAACACCATATATTTT,CASSLRGSGNTIYF
NA,NA,TRBV4-1,19,TRBJ2-1,TGCGCCAGCAGCCCCCGGGAGTTAGCGGAGGTTAGCTCCTACAATGAGCAGTTCTTC,CASSPRELAEVSSYNEQFF
NA,NA,TRBV7-2,14,TRBJ2-3,TGTGCCAGCAACGAAGCGGGTACCTCAGATACGCAGTATTTT,CASNEAGTSDTQYF
NA,NA,TRBV29-1,13,TRBJ1-4,TGCAGCGTTGTTCAGGGGTCGAATGAAAAACTGTTTTTT,CSVVQGSNEKLFF
few,TRBD2,TRBV9,14,TRBJ2-1,TGTGCCAGCAGCTCTCCGGGACTAGGTGATGAGCAGTTCTTC,CASSSPGLGDEQFF
NA,TRBD1,TRBV5-8,15,TRBJ2-1,TGTGCCAGCAGCAACGGACAGGGCTTTAGGGATGAGCAGTTCTTC,CASSNGQGFRDEQFF
NA,NA,TRBV19,19,TRBJ2-1,TGTGCCAGTAGTATCCAGGGTAGCAGAACTAGCCTCTCCTACAATGAGCAGTTCTTC,CASSIQGSRTSLSYNEQFF
NA,NA,TRBV4-1,15,TRBJ2-7,TGCGCCAGCAGCCAAGATAGTCGGGGGATGGGCGAGCAGTACTTC,CASSQDSRGMGEQYF
NA,TRBD1,TRBV7-2,17,TRBJ1-2,TGTGCCAGCAGCTCGCAAACCGGGACAGGGATTTTTTATGGCTACACCTTC,CASSSQTGTGIFYGYTF
NA,NA,TRBV5-1,12,TRBJ1-2,TGCGCCAGCAGCCCAGGGTTCTATGGCTACACCTTC,CASSPGFYGYTF
NA,NA,TRBV18,15,TRBJ2-7,TGTGCCAGCTCAGCATATCTTGGCGGCAACTACGAGCAGTACTTC,CASSAYLGGNYEQYF
few,NA,TRBV27,15,TRBJ1-6,TGTGCCAGCAGATCCAACAGGGATTTTAATTCACCCCTCCACTTT,CASRSNRDFNSPLHF
NA,TRBD1,TRBV6-5,15,TRBJ1-6,TGTGCCAGCAGTTACGAGGGACAGGGGTATTCACCCCTCCACTTT,CASSYEGQGYSPLHF